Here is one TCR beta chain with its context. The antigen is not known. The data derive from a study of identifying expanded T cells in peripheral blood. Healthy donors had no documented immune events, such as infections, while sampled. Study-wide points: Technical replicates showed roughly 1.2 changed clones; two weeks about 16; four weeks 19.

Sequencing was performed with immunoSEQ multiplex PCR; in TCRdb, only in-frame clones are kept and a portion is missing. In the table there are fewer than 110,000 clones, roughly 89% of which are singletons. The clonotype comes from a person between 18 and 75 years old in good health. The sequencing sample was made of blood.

For the CDR3, the DNA is TGTGCCACCAGCAGAGATCAGAGGGGAGGGGCCAACGAGCAGTACTTC. This encodes CATSRDQRGGANEQYF. The chain couples TRBV15 to TRBJ2-7; 7 positions match TRBD2. The CDR3 has 16 residues. Trimming took 0 bases from V and 5 from J; bases not matched to a gene: 10. Germline-derived CDR1 and CDR2 are LNHNV and YYDKDF (reference sequence).